One sample yielded the 20 T cell receptor beta chains listed below, sequenced in a study of T-cell memory formation after mild COVID-19. MiXCR was run by TCRdb on the 5' RACE reads, yielding one entry per CDR3 protein. The table records about 400,000 distinct CDR3 sequences, 20% to 25% of them present only once. The material sequenced was PBMCs or a T cell subset sorted from them (not recorded which). These receptors were collected from an adult woman who had mild COVID-19 (a few samples of this study predate the infection). Cell type and time point are not known.

The table lists this clonotype with a few counts. The gene calls are TRBV7-6 and TRBJ1-1, with D uncertain. Germline CDR1 is SGHVS and CDR2 is FNYEAQ. V was cut by 5 bases and J by 1 base, with 11 bases left in between. There are 14 residues in the CDR3. CDR3 region: CASSGGARNTEAFF. The DNA for the CDR3 is TGTGCCAGCAGCGGAGGTGCCAGGAACACTGAAGCTTTCTTT.

In its sample, this clonotype was seen a few times. DNA for the CDR3: TGTGCCAGCAGCTCCCACAGGGTGGGTGGCTATGGCTACACCTTC. As protein: CASSSHRVGGYGYTF. V usage is TRBV11-2 and J usage is TRBJ1-2; tentative D call: TRBD1 (6 bases). CDR3 length: 15 residues. V was pared by 4 bases and J by 4 bases, with 16 bases between. From germline, CDR1 is SGHAT and CDR2 FQNNGV. Drawing the rest from reference TRBV11-2 and TRBJ1-2, the complete variable domain is EAGVAQSPRYKIIEKRQSVAFWCNPISGHATLYWYQQILGQGPKLLIQFQNNGVVDDSQLPKDRFSAERLKGVDSTLKIQPAKLEDSAVYLCASSSHRVGGYGYTFGSGTRLTVV.

This chain connects TRBV4-1 to TRBJ2-3, with a weak D call TRBD2 (6 bases). CDR3 length: 18 residues. In germline, CDR1 is MGHRA, CDR2 YSYEKL. V lost 0 bases to trimming and J lost 0 bases, with 16 bases between them. The CDR3 region has the DNA TGCGCCAGCAGCCAAGATTCGCCGGGGGAGGTGAGCACAGATACGCAGTATTTT. The encoded protein is CASSQDSPGEVSTDTQYF.

V gene TRBV7-6 combines with J gene TRBJ2-7, with 8 bases identical to TRBD2. The CDR3 is made up of 15 amino acids. V lost 4 bases and J lost 6; bases outside the gene matches: 11. Germline V gives CDR1 SGHVS, CDR2 FNYEAQ. The CDR3 protein is CASSSPGGRSSEQYF. As DNA, the CDR3 is TGTGCCAGCAGCTCCCCCGGCGGGAGGAGTAGCGAGCAGTACTTC. Complete variable domain (other parts from reference TRBV7-6 and TRBJ2-7): GAGVSQSPRYKVTKRGQDVALRCDPISGHVSLYWYRQALGQGPEFLTYFNYEAQQDKSGLPNDRFSAERPEGSISTLTIQRTEQRDSAMYRCASSSPGGRSSEQYFGPGTRLTVT.

The sample holds many counts of this clonotype. The chain couples TRBV12-3 or TRBV12-4 to TRBJ2-4; tentatively, D is TRBD1 (5 bases). There are 17 residues in the CDR3. Trimming cost V 4 bases and J 1 base, with 17 bases left between them. DNA for the CDR3: TGTGCCAGCAGTTCGGTTAGGGGCTTGGTTGCCAAAAACATTCAGTACTTC. Translated: CASSSVRGLVAKNIQYF.

The chain recombines TRBV7-3 with TRBJ2-5; D might be TRBD1 or TRBD2, each matching 5 bases. Trimming stripped 5 bases from V and 5 bases from J, with 12 bases between. Germline-derived CDR1 and CDR2 are SGHTA and FQGTGA. This CDR3 region has 13 residues. CDR3 DNA sequence: TGTGCCAGCAGCCAAGGGACCATGGAGACCCAGTACTTC. Translated: CASSQGTMETQYF.

The chain couples TRBV21-1 to TRBJ2-7. TRBV21-1 is shown as a pseudogene. CDR3 size: 11 residues. The DNA for the CDR3 is TGTGCCAGCAGCACAAATCCTGAGCAGTACTTC. Amino acids: CASSTNPEQYF.

The chain uses TRBV5-1 and TRBJ2-7, with unresolved D. CDR1 is SGHRS, CDR2 YFSETQ, per germline. The CDR3 is made up of 13 amino acids. Trimming shortened V by 0 bases and J by 4 bases, and 8 bases separated the two germline ends. In DNA form, the CDR3 reads TGCGCCAGCAGCTTGGAGGGCAGATACGAGCAGTACTTC. Translated: CASSLEGRYEQYF.

V is TRBV18 and J is TRBJ1-6, with TRBD1 matching 7 bases. This CDR3 spans 16 amino acids. Germline V gene data show CDR1 as KGHSH and CDR2 as LQKENI. V lost 5 bases to trimming and J lost 4 bases; unmatched junction nucleotides: 8. This CDR3 reads CASSSRDRSYNSPLHF. CDR3 nucleotides: TGTGCCAGCTCATCCCGGGACAGATCGTATAATTCACCCCTCCACTTT.

This sequence joins TRBV9 and TRBJ2-1; perhaps TRBD2 as D (6 bases). The CDR3 is made up of 16 amino acids. Germline values: CDR1 SGDLS, CDR2 YYNGEE. Deletions cut 3 bases from V and 3 bases from J, with 16 bases between. CDR3 DNA sequence: TGTGCCAGCAGCGGGTCGGGATTAGCGGTCTACAATGAGCAGTTCTTC. It codes for CASSGSGLAVYNEQFF.

Comments on this clonotype: Compared with germline, one end of the junction differs, possibly owing to a read error. The chain recombines TRBV5-1 with TRBJ2-7, with TRBD1 identical over 8 bases. The germline gives CDR1 SGHRS, CDR2 YFSETQ. CDR3 length equals 16 residues. The CDR3 region is CAISLGTVYRGDEQYF. CDR3 nucleotide sequence: TGCGCCATCAGCTTGGGGACAGTCTACAGGGGGGACGAGCAGTACTTC.

The gene calls are TRBV11-2 and TRBJ1-2, with no clear D. The V gene lost 4 bases and the J gene lost 0 bases, with 9 bases spanning the gap. This CDR3 has 14 residues. Germline loops: CDR1 SGHAT, CDR2 FQNNGV. The DNA of the CDR3 is TGTGCCAGCAGCTCCGTCAGGTCTAACTATGGCTACACCTTC. This gives the protein CASSSVRSNYGYTF.

This clonotype turned up a few times. V gene TRBV7-9 combines with J gene TRBJ1-2; D ambiguous. The CDR3 contains 15 residues. Per the germline V gene, CDR1 is SEHNR and CDR2 is FQNEAQ (reference sequence). The V end was cut by 4 bases, the J end by 0 bases, with 12 bases between. CDR3 DNA sequence: TGTGCCAGCAGCTCCTCATGGGGAGCTAACTATGGCTACACCTTC. Translation gives CASSSSWGANYGYTF.

The V gene is TRBV20-1, the J gene TRBJ2-5; 11 nucleotides match TRBD2. The V and J ends lost 5 bases and 2 bases, in that order; junction bases with no gene match: 7. CDR3 size: 15 residues. Looked up from germline, CDR1 is DFQATT and CDR2 is SNEGSKA (reference sequence). The CDR3 region is CSAGIAGGPQETQYF. In DNA, the CDR3 is TGCAGTGCTGGAATAGCGGGGGGGCCACAAGAGACCCAGTACTTC.

V and J are TRBV12-3 or TRBV12-4 and TRBJ2-5; D is possibly TRBD1 (5 bases). This CDR3 is 16 amino acids long. V shed 6 bases and J shed 5 bases, with 22 bases lying between them. The CDR3 loop reads CASSPNTGLIRETQYF. The CDR3 DNA reads as TGTGCCAGCAGCCCCAACACAGGATTAATAAGGGAGACCCAGTACTTC.

V and J are TRBV7-2 and TRBJ2-7; D not resolved. This CDR3 region has 16 residues. Trimming took off 5 bases at V and 2 bases at J, with 19 bases between the two ends. The germline V gene has CDR1 SGHTA and CDR2 FQGNSA. CDR3 sequence: CASSPRLLDSPYEQYF. For the CDR3, the DNA is TGTGCCAGCAGCCCCAGGCTTCTGGATTCCCCCTACGAGCAGTACTTC. The whole variable domain, remainder taken from reference TRBV7-2 and TRBJ2-7, is GAGVSQSPSNKVTEKGKDVELRCDPISGHTALYWYRQSLGQGLEFLIYFQGNSAPDKSGLPSDRFSAERTGGSVSTLTIQRTQQEDSAVYLCASSPRLLDSPYEQYFGPGTRLTVT.

The V call is TRBV4-2, the J call TRBJ2-1; 7 nucleotides agree with TRBD1. The CDR3 is made up of 17 amino acids. The V gene end was trimmed by 0 bases and the J gene end by 0 bases; junction bases not matched to a gene: 5. Germline loops: CDR1 LGHNA, CDR2 YNFKEQ. CDR3 DNA: TGTGCCAGCAGCCAAGATTTACAGGGGCACTCCTACAATGAGCAGTTCTTC. This translates into CASSQDLQGHSYNEQFF.

There are a few counts of this clonotype. The chain joins TRBV27 to TRBJ2-1, with 10 bases matching TRBD1. CDR1 MNHEY and CDR2 SMNVEV come from the germline V gene (reference sequence). V shed 8 bases and J 1 base; nucleotides not matched to a gene: 5. The CDR3 is made up of 15 amino acids. The CDR3, as DNA: TGTGCCAGCCAGGGGGACAGGGGTTCCTACAATGAGCAGTTCTTC. Its protein product is CASQGDRGSYNEQFF.

The V call is TRBV7-8, the J call TRBJ1-4; D call uncertain. CDR1 is SGHVS and CDR2 is FQNEAQ in the germline V gene. V was shortened by 3 bases and J by 5 bases, with 13 bases between the two germline ends. The CDR3 runs 15 residues. This CDR3 is CASSFIPNSNEKLFF. The DNA for the CDR3 is TGTGCCAGCAGCTTCATCCCAAATTCAAATGAAAAACTGTTTTTT. Combining the CDR3 with reference TRBV7-8 and TRBJ1-4 gives the whole variable domain GAGVSQSPRYKVAKRGQDVALRCDPISGHVSLFWYQQALGQGPEFLTYFQNEAQLDKSGLPSDRFFAERPEGSVSTLKIQRTQQEDSAVYLCASSFIPNSNEKLFFGSGTQLSVL.

This clonotype has only a few counts. This sequence joins TRBV24-1 and TRBJ2-3; maybe TRBD2 (6 bases). The CDR3 spans 16 residues. Trimming shortened V by 4 bases and J by 0 bases, and 13 bases separated the two germline ends. Germline V CDR1 and CDR2: KGHDR, SFDVKD. CDR3 nucleotides: TGTGCCACCAGTGACCAAACACGGGGGAGCACAGATACGCAGTATTTT. Protein sequence: CATSDQTRGSTDTQYF.